Presented here are 8 T cell receptor beta chains from one specimen sequenced in a study of T cells in Graves' hyperthyroidism and ophthalmopathy. Researchers took RNA transcripts and amplified the TCR beta CDR3 regions from them. A set of HTBI primers served as the primers for a first-round RT-PCR of the TCR CDR3. TCRdb re-analysed the multiplex PCR reads in MiXCR, keeping a single row per CDR3 protein. The sample records about 350,000 distinct CDR3 sequences, about 15% being singletons. Specimen: blood. The receptor source for this set is a young woman with Graves' hyperthyroidism.

This clonotype was counted at least ten times. The V and J genes are TRBV28 and TRBJ1-4; D call uncertain. The CDR3 consists of 10 residues. The germline V gene has CDR1 MDHEN and CDR2 SYDVKM. V was pared by 6 bases and J by 7 bases, with 3 bases between. The DNA for the CDR3 is TGTGCCAGCAGGGGTGAAAAACTGTTTTTT. This gives the protein CASRGEKLFF. Complete variable domain (other parts from reference TRBV28 and TRBJ1-4): DVKVTQSSRYLVKRTGEKVFLECVQDMDHENMFWYRQDPGLGLRLIYFSYDVKMKEKGDIPEGYSVSREKKERFSLILESASTNQTSMYLCASRGEKLFFGSGTQLSVL.

Of note for this clonotype: Given a much more abundant clone one base away, this may be a read error. The CDR3 DNA is TGTGCCAGCAGGACAGCTAGCGGGAGCTACGGGCAGTACTTC. Protein: CASRTASGSYGQYF. J is TRBJ2-7 and V is TRBV2; 10 bases line up with TRBD2. The CDR3 totals 14 residues. Germline V gives CDR1 SNHLY, CDR2 FYNNEI. Full variable domain (missing parts from reference TRBV2 and TRBJ2-7): EPEVTQTPSHQVTQMGQEVILRCVPISNHLYFYWYRQILGQKVEFLVSFYNNEISEKSEIFDDQFSVERPDGSNFTLKIRSTKLEDSAMYFCASRTASGSYGQYFGPGTRLTVT.

This chain uses TRBV20-1 with TRBJ2-7; TRBD1 agrees at 12 bases. Germline CDR1 is DFQATT and CDR2 is SNEGSKA (reference sequence). The ends lost 4 bases at V and 5 bases at J; junction bases unmatched: 12. This CDR3 is built from 16 residues. The CDR3 loop is CSATGTGGIISHEQYF. CDR3 coding DNA: TGCAGTGCTACGGGGACAGGGGGCATCATAAGCCACGAGCAGTACTTC.

This clonotype appeared many times. The rearrangement links TRBV20-1 to TRBJ1-6; 9 nucleotides match TRBD1. The germline gives CDR1 DFQATT, CDR2 SNEGSKA (reference sequence). This CDR3 is built from 13 residues. J gave up 10 bases and V 6 bases, and 7 bases lay outside the gene matches. This chain's CDR3 is CSAERDRASPLHF. CDR3 bases: TGCAGTGCCGAGAGGGACAGGGCCTCACCCCTCCACTTT.

V usage is TRBV28 and J usage is TRBJ2-1; unclear D gene. Germline CDR1 MDHEN, CDR2 SYDVKM. The CDR3 sequence is 12 residues long. Trimming stripped 3 bases from V and 8 bases from J, with 8 bases between. The CDR3 loop is CASSFDAYEQFF. CDR3 bases: TGTGCCAGCAGTTTCGATGCCTATGAGCAGTTCTTC.

The CDR3 reads CSVRPPAGRSNEQFF. Here the CDR3 DNA reads TGCAGCGTCCGTCCCCCAGCGGGACGAAGCAATGAGCAGTTCTTC. This rearrangement joins TRBV29-1 to TRBJ2-1; 7 nucleotides align to TRBD2. CDR3 size: 15 residues. Trimming removed 6 bases from V and 6 bases from J; junction bases left unmatched: 14. From germline, CDR1 is SQVTM and CDR2 ANQGSEA.

This clonotype appeared a single time. Being one base from a much bigger clone, this may be a read error. V and J are TRBV11-2 and TRBJ2-1, with 10 bases aligning to TRBD1. The CDR3 covers 14 residues. CDR1 SGHAT and CDR2 FQNNGV come from the germline V gene. J was trimmed by 3 bases and V by 4 bases; bases with no gene match: 0. The CDR3 sequence is CASSWTGGYNEQFF. The CDR3, as DNA: TGTGCCAGCAGCTGGACAGGGGGCTACAATGAGCAGTTCTTC.

This clonotype appeared a few times. V gene TRBV5-4 combines with J gene TRBJ2-7; possible D gene TRBD1, 7 bases. Germline V CDR1 and CDR2: SGHNT, YYREEE (reference sequence). The length of the CDR3 is 14 residues. Trimming left V 3 bases short and J 3 bases short, with 13 bases between. The CDR3 DNA follows: TGTGCCAGCAGCTCCAGACAGGGACTCTACGAGCAGTACTTC. This encodes CASSSRQGLYEQYF.